Listed here are 10 T cell receptor beta chains from one sample, sequenced in a study of T cells after yellow fever vaccination. TCRdb reprocessed the 5' RACE reads via MiXCR and lists one record per CDR3 protein. The sample includes 200,000 to 300,000 distinct CDR3 sequences, approximately 12% of them seen just once. The specimen was CD4+ T cells sorted from PBMCs, collected 45 days after the yellow fever booster vaccination. The source of these receptors is a man younger than 45 who received the YFV17D yellow fever vaccine.

The chain has TRBV5-4 and TRBJ2-1, with TRBD2 as a possible D gene (6 bases). Trimming cost V 1 base and J 4 bases, with 12 bases left between them. Germline V gene sequence: CDR1 SGHNT, CDR2 YYREEE (reference sequence). This CDR3 contains 15 residues. This CDR3 reads CASSLLKGGYNEQFF. The CDR3 nucleotides read TGTGCCAGCAGCTTGTTGAAGGGAGGATACAATGAGCAGTTCTTC.

The chain joins TRBV4-2 to TRBJ2-1, with 10 positions matching TRBD2. Per the germline V gene, CDR1 is LGHNA and CDR2 is YNFKEQ. CDR3 size: 19 residues. V shed 4 bases and J 0 bases; nucleotides not matched to a gene: 12. The CDR3 DNA is TGTGCCAGCAGCCCCTGGGTAGCGGGAGGCCCGAGCTCCTACAATGAGCAGTTCTTC. Translating gives CASSPWVAGGPSSYNEQFF.

In this sample, this clonotype turned up a few times. This chain connects TRBV29-1 to TRBJ2-1; D is ambiguous. Germline V CDR1 and CDR2: SQVTM, ANQGSEA. This CDR3 region has 15 residues. V was cut by 7 bases and J by 7 bases, with 23 bases left in between. CDR3 in amino acids: CSALVEPLRGNEQFF. The CDR3 coding sequence is TGCAGCGCTCTTGTAGAGCCCCTTAGAGGAAATGAGCAGTTCTTC.

This clonotype came up a few times. The chain carries TRBV10-3 and TRBJ2-2; D gene ambiguous. CDR3 length: 14 residues. Germline V gives CDR1 ENHRY, CDR2 SYGVKD. V was pared by 2 bases and J by 3 bases, with 7 bases between. The CDR3 DNA follows: TGTGCCATCAGTGAGAGGCAGGACACCGGGGAGCTGTTTTTT. Its translation: CAISERQDTGELFF.

The rearrangement uses TRBV6-2 or TRBV6-3 and TRBJ2-1; TRBD1 is a possible D gene (6 bases). The CDR3 extends over 15 amino acids. The V end was cut by 6 bases, the J end by 0 bases, with 12 bases between. Germline V CDR1 and CDR2: MNHEY, SVGEGT. CDR3 amino acids: CASRTGTLSYNEQFF. CDR3 coding DNA: TGTGCCAGCAGAACCGGGACACTCTCCTACAATGAGCAGTTCTTC.

This clonotype was seen only a few times. The chain couples TRBV7-6 to TRBJ1-1; 9 bases agree with TRBD1. Trimming took 3 bases from V and 3 from J; bases not matched to a gene: 5. CDR1 and CDR2 (germline): SGHVS, FNYEAQ. The CDR3 has 15 residues. The CDR3 sequence is CASSFGTGWDTEAFF. Written as DNA, the CDR3 is TGTGCCAGCAGCTTTGGGACAGGGTGGGACACTGAAGCTTTCTTT.

This clonotype was seen a handful of times. This sequence joins TRBV20-1 and TRBJ1-5, with a weak D call TRBD1 (5 bases). This CDR3 has 14 residues. V was trimmed by 5 bases and J by 0 bases, leaving 11 bases between them. CDR1 is DFQATT and CDR2 is SNEGSKA in the germline V gene (reference sequence). CDR3 protein: CSARNRYSNQPQHF. CDR3 coding DNA: TGCAGTGCTCGAAACAGGTATAGCAATCAGCCCCAGCATTTT.

The table lists this clonotype with a few counts. The V gene is TRBV7-2, the J gene TRBJ1-5; D unresolved. The CDR3 length is 12 residues. Germline V CDR1 and CDR2: SGHTA, FQGNSA. Trimming removed 2 bases at V and 6 bases at J, with 5 bases between. Here the CDR3 reads CASSLSRQPQHF. CDR3 DNA sequence: TGTGCCAGCAGCTTATCTCGTCAGCCCCAGCATTTT. Drawing the rest from reference TRBV7-2 and TRBJ1-5, the complete variable domain is GAGVSQSPSNKVTEKGKDVELRCDPISGHTALYWYRQSLGQGLEFLIYFQGNSAPDKSGLPSDRFSAERTGGSVSTLTIQRTQQEDSAVYLCASSLSRQPQHFGDGTRLSIL.

The genes are TRBV27 and TRBJ1-5; TRBD1 agrees at 8 bases. With 5 bases clipped from V and 6 bases from J, the junction kept 12 bases outside the gene matches. Germline V gene lookup returns CDR1 MNHEY and CDR2 SMNVEV (reference sequence). This CDR3 contains 16 residues. The CDR3 reads CASSPNADRDVQPQHF. CDR3 coding DNA: TGTGCCAGCAGTCCGAATGCGGACAGGGACGTTCAGCCCCAGCATTTT.

This chain uses TRBV4-2 with TRBJ1-1, with TRBD1 as a possible D gene (6 bases). Germline CDR1 reads LGHNA; CDR2 reads YNFKEQ. The CDR3 is made up of 18 amino acids. V was trimmed by 1 base and J by 5 bases, leaving 23 bases between them. The CDR3 DNA sequence: TGTGCCAGCAGCCAAGTTTTACGGGGGCGCGGAAAGACGACTGAAGCTTTCTTT. Its translation: CASSQVLRGRGKTTEAFF.